This T cell receptor (beta chain) was recovered during a study of cytomegalovirus exposure and HLA in healthy donors listed by TCRdb under 2017. In the study overall: In an earlier analysis of approximately 500 of the donors, about 260 Gb of sequence data and some 120 million unique TCR beta sequences from about 179 million T cells were reported. The genetic ancestry cluster associated with self-reported Caucasian donors included about four fifths of the approximately 410 genotyped donors. Several DR-DQ haplotypes were treated as single units for association and clustering because of strong linkage in the cohort. A later genetic analysis took genome-wide SNP genotypes for about 65% of the 666 donors and used that subset as a discovery cohort. An earlier analysis of approximately 640 of the donors applied high-throughput TCR beta sequencing to assess whether each TCR beta V gene segment acted as functional or pseudogenic. Alongside the repertoire data, information on donor age, sex, ethnicity and CMV serostatus was compiled. Rather than drawing on any new phenotypic data, the later analysis identified candidate immune exposures from TCR beta sequences and the way those sequences occurred across donors. All discovery cohort repertoires had been generated using a single sequencing platform. A later analysis re-examined previously published TCR beta repertoires from more than 550 donors and added high-resolution HLA genotyping to investigate patterns of TCR occurrence. The study was designed to test whether signatures of past pathogen exposure could be identified by cataloging public T cell receptors. Roughly 290 gigabases of sequencing data and 75 million to 85 million unique TCR sequences made up an early release that covered over 550 HLA-typed donors. Besides the first cohort of roughly 640 subjects, a separate validation cohort made up of about 120 different subjects was used. Among about 410 genotyped donors of the cohort, an average of around 220,000 unique TCR beta nucleotide sequences was sequenced per donor, of which approximately 18% were non-productive. The T cell repertoires of around 730 subjects were profiled by immunosequencing and related to cytomegalovirus serostatus. High-throughput TCR immunosequencing, statistical association of individual TCRs with disease status, and machine learning were combined to predict cytomegalovirus infection status. The number of donors typed differed by locus, with roughly 629-640 for A, B, C, DRB1 and DQB1, more than 500 for DQA1, 600 to 610 for DPA1, and approximately 470 for DPB1. HLA typing covered class I and class II loci at four-digit resolution.

The cohort was made up of about 670 healthy bone marrow donors. Cohort members were all nominally healthy when sampled, although unrecorded immune exposures were likely present. The donor tested CMV seronegative and was one of the 352 seronegative cohort members. Each donor provided a peripheral blood sample, and peripheral blood mononuclear cells were used for TCR beta sequencing. Genomic DNA extraction from the blood cell samples was performed with the Qiagen DNeasy Blood Extraction Kit. The library came from the immunoSEQ multiplex PCR assay. The multiplex PCR relied on a mix of 60 forward primers for TCR Vbeta segments and 13 reverse primers for TCR Jbeta segments. Amplification of the CDR3 region of rearranged TCR beta genes was performed with a multiplex PCR assay on genomic DNA. The Illumina HiSeq System was used to sequence the amplified TCR beta libraries as 87-base-pair reads. As for how the authors treated the data: In a later analysis, 77 million or so unique TCR beta chains were counted across the roughly 610 repertoires, and roughly 11 million of these chains were shared by at least two donors. A nearest-neighbor algorithm error-corrected the raw reads and collapsed the reads into unique sequences, merging closely related sequences to remove PCR and sequencing errors. To assign V, D and J gene segments, CDR3 sequences were aligned to IMGT reference sequences. For a sequence to be retained, at least a six-nucleotide match to both a V gene segment and a J gene segment was required. Rearrangements were called productive when the CDR3 lacked stop codons and stayed in frame with V and J; all others were non-productive. Following IMGT convention, CDR3 was defined as the stretch from the second conserved V-encoded cysteine to the conserved J-encoded phenylalanine. The earlier analysis of 587 of the donors excluded sequences that lacked an unambiguous match to a single V gene segment. An earlier analysis of under 750 of the donors called V segments functional above 56.7% productive rearrangements and segregating when the between-donor standard deviation exceeded 5%. A statistical classification framework was developed to diagnose cytomegalovirus status using the catalog of TCR beta chain sequences. V and J gene assignment, in a later analysis, came from comparing TCR nucleotide sequences with IMGT/GENE-DB human TR gene sequences. A later analysis assigned CDR3 sequences and most-parsimonious VDJ recombination scenarios with the TCRdist pipeline. In a later analysis, each TCR beta chain was defined by its CDR3 amino acid sequence together with its V-gene family, and reads without a unique V-gene family were excluded. To address suspected cross-contamination and a sequencing artifact, a later analysis removed under 600 highly shared, low-generation-probability nucleotide sequences. In a later analysis, a clonal expansion index was calculated for each public chain from normalized within-repertoire ranks of inferred template counts. A later analysis computed generation probabilities with a VDJ recombination model fitted to out-of-frame rearrangements, and checked the results against IGoR. A later analysis scored TCR-TCR, TCR-HLA and TCR-CMV co-occurrence with hypergeometric tests, applying a repertoire-size bias correction to TCR pairs. In a later analysis, false discovery rates were estimated by permuting HLA or CMV assignments 20 times. A later analysis grouped co-occurring TCRs with DBSCAN, adding TCRdist sequence similarity when clustering within HLA-allele-positive subsets. Co-occurrence clustering excluded repertoires with fewer than 30,000 or more than 120,000 public chains, plus five with anomalous nucleotide sharing. TCRdb's version of the immuneACCESS table is confined to in-frame rearrangements and falls short of the full clone set. An unresolved V gene accounts for under half of the shortfall where checked; the remainder is of unknown origin. Clone size and the V and J calls come from that table; the DNA yielded D and trimming. The sample profile shows over 100,000 clones; roughly two thirds of them were found once. The top ten hold around 7.7% of the sample.

With respect to this clone: This clone's antigen is unknown. No quality values exist for individual bases; no much larger clone is one base distant.

The research as a whole found: Strong co-occurrence of HLA alleles, especially DR and DQ, made assigning TCR associations to individual alleles difficult. According to the authors, the approach could potentially be generalized to other disease states and immunological phenotypes. In a later analysis, HLA-associated TCR beta chains were found to be more clonally expanded and to have lower generation probabilities than equally common non-associated chains. According to a later genetic analysis, donors in an Asian-associated ancestry cluster had fewer N-insertions in productive TCRs than the roughly 670-donor mean. Sequencing depth was assumed to be roughly uniform across donors in the presence/absence analyses, though that assumption may not hold. At a false discovery rate of 0.05, a later analysis linked roughly 17,000 TCR beta sequences to specific HLA alleles. The study gave a list of over 150 TCR beta chains associated with cytomegalovirus. Across donors, most TCR sequences were observed very rarely, whereas some public TCRs were present in many individuals. Only TCR beta chains were sequenced in this cohort, and the absence of alpha or paired-chain data limited detectable features. HLA typing was unavailable for some donors at each locus, so association tests used only the typed subset. A group of highly shared sequence variants was considered likely to be a technical artifact of the sequencing pipeline. In a later genetic analysis, a missense DCLRE1C variant was associated with V-gene and J-gene trimming of TCR beta chains, and the association was replicated in an independent cohort. Correlated functional status among segregating V segments might be attributable to linkage disequilibrium, but an unknown experimental factor could not be ruled out. CMV serostatus was the only immune exposure information available for the cohort. Several of the top co-occurrence clusters appeared to be linked to parvovirus B19, influenza, CMV and Epstein-Barr virus, according to a later analysis. Because counts were too low, more than 15 rarely observed V segments, including chromosome 9 orphons, were excluded from the earlier analysis of a few hundred of the donors. A further reported finding was that TCR beta sequences accurately predicted the HLA-A and HLA-B alleles for most subjects in the first cohort. In vitro tests confirmed that three of the cytomegalovirus-associated TCR beta chains recognize cytomegalovirus antigens. In a later analysis, the rate of TCR association differed among HLA loci, with DRB1 alleles having the most associated TCRs and HLA-C alleles having the fewest. In an earlier analysis of under 600 of the donors, most TCR beta V segments were observed in productive rearrangements about 87% or about 30% of the time, broadly matching IMGT annotations. According to a later analysis, most CMV-associated TCR beta chains appeared to be HLA-restricted, and the HLA associations seemed to be driven largely by CMV exposure. The classifier was reported to diagnose cytomegalovirus status with high specificity and sensitivity in both the original and validation cohorts.

Sequencing was carried out using PBMCs. The clonotype comes from a man aged 35-49 years in good health and CMV-seronegative.

The sequenced DNA is TGCGCCAGCAGCCAAGATCGGGGTGATTATGGCTACACCTTC. Its translation reads: CASSQDRGDYGYTF. The V and J segments used are TRBV4-3 and TRBJ1-2; no D gene call is confident. CDR1 and CDR2 are drawn from the germline V gene: LGHNA, YSLEER. At the junction V is shortened by 0 bases and J by 5 bases, with 10 bases in between. The CDR3 contains 14 residues, cysteine and phenylalanine counted. The CDR3 DNA has 42 bases and is translated from base 1.